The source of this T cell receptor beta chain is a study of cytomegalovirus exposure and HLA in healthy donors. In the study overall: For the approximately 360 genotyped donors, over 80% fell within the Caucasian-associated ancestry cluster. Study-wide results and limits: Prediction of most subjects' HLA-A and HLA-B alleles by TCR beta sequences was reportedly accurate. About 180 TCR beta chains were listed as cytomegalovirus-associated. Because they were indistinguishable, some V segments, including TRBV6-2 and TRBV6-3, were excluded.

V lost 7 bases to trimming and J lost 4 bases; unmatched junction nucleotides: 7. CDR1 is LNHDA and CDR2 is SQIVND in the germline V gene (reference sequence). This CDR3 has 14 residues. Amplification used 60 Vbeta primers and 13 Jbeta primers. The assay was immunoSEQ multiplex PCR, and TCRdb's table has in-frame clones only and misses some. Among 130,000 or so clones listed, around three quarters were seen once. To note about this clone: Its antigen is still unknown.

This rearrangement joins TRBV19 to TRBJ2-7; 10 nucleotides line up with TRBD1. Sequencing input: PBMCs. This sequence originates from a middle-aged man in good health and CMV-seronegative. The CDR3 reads CASTVGQGEYEQYF. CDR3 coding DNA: TGTGCCAGTACCGTCGGACAGGGGGAGTACGAGCAGTACTTC.